The rows below give T cell receptor beta chains drawn from one sample of a study of shared clonotypes between healthy human individuals. The method was immunoSEQ multiplex PCR; TCRdb's version includes in-frame clones alone and lacks a portion of them. The sample contains around 2.1 million clones, about 93% of which appear only once. Sequenced sample: naive CD8+ T cells from PBMCs. The receptors here all came from a young man in good health. Some clones in this sample may be carry-over from other donors' samples. CDR3s include the opening cysteine and the closing phenylalanine or tryptophan. Each record gives: V gene, J gene, CDR3 protein.

V: TRBV6-5; J: TRBJ2-7; CDR3: CASSYGVAGVYEQYF
V: TRBV15; J: TRBJ2-7; CDR3: CATSRGERETHYEQYF
V: TRBV5-6; J: TRBJ2-5; CDR3: CASSLLRPKETQYF
V: TRBV15; J: TRBJ2-5; CDR3: CATSRLPGLGLQETQYF
V: TRBV7-9; J: TRBJ1-3; CDR3: CASSPNILGGNTIYF
V: TRBV4-1; J: TRBJ2-7; CDR3: CASSLEGGYEQYF
V: TRBV5-1; J: TRBJ2-1; CDR3: CASSLGPGYEQFF
V: TRBV10-3; J: TRBJ2-1; CDR3: CAISEGRLAGEGEQFF
V: TRBV10-3; J: TRBJ2-1; CDR3: CAISDPGLAFHEQFF
V: TRBV9; J: TRBJ2-5; CDR3: CASSVADGQQETQYF
V: TRBV10-3; J: TRBJ1-1; CDR3: CAISEGTARGTEAFF
V: TRBV5-6; J: TRBJ2-1; CDR3: CASSLGVLGNEQFF
V: TRBV28; J: TRBJ2-3; CDR3: CASYRTGKTRDTQYF